This T cell receptor (beta chain) emerged from a study of T cell repertoires in cytomegalovirus infection. As for the study in general: An indication of both CMV infection and matching HLA type came from public TCR beta signatures.

TCRdb re-called the reads through MiXCR, storing one row per CDR3 protein. The table records 150,000 to 200,000 distinct CDR3 sequences, roughly 19% of them present only once. Between the trimmed V and J ends, which lost 1 base and 0 bases, there was a span of 13 bases. Germline loops: CDR1 SEHNR, CDR2 FQNEAQ (reference sequence). The CDR3 covers 16 residues. In regard to this clonotype: The antigen is undetermined.

Study-level findings and limits: Dominant in the ex vivo response were TCR beta clonotypes restricted by HLA-C and specific for CMV. Frequencies of public TCR beta families were cumulated, and this identified carriers of CMV plus the relevant HLA.

The chain links TRBV7-9 to TRBJ2-7, with D uncertain. The TCR comes from a human donor in good health (CMV status not recorded). Some clones in this sample may be carry-over from other donors' samples. Specimen: PBMCs. CDR3: CASSLGSGQTSYEQYF. For the CDR3, the DNA is TGTGCCAGCAGCTTAGGTTCTGGTCAGACCTCCTACGAGCAGTACTTC. The full variable domain, in which reference TRBV7-9 and TRBJ2-7 provide the parts outside the CDR3, is DTGVSQNPRHKITKRGQNVTFRCDPISEHNRLYWYRQTLGQGPEFLTYFQNEAQLEKSRLLSDRFSAERPKGSFSTLEIQRTEQGDSAMYLCASSLGSGQTSYEQYFGPGTRLTVT.